This passage covers 30 T cell receptor beta chains from one sample sequenced in a study of CD8 T cells in ankylosing spondylitis. TCRdb reprocessed the 5' RACE reads via MiXCR and lists one record per CDR3 protein. The sample holds 200,000 or so distinct CDR3 sequences, under 15% seen once. Sequencing was carried out using blood, either unsorted or a sorted T cell fraction (not recorded which). The receptors were sampled from a female donor with ankylosing spondylitis or in good health (not recorded which).

This clonotype was observed many times. CDR3 bases: TGTGCCAGCAGCCATCGTGGACGGGACACTGAAGCTTTCTTT. This codes for CASSHRGRDTEAFF. The chain has TRBV3-1 and TRBJ1-1; no firm D call. Trimming shortened V by 3 bases and J by 3 bases, and 11 bases separated the two germline ends. The CDR3 consists of 14 residues. Germline V gene data show CDR1 as LGHDT and CDR2 as YNNKEL (reference sequence).

This clonotype was counted ten times or more. This chain joins TRBV7-9 and TRBJ1-2; a possible D gene is TRBD1 (5 bases). V was clipped by 4 bases and J by 4 bases, with 22 bases between them. Looked up from germline, CDR1 is SEHNR and CDR2 is FQNEAQ (reference sequence). The CDR3 is 17 amino acids. The CDR3 region is CASSSYPDRAFGYGYTF. In nucleotides, the CDR3 is TGTGCCAGCAGCTCCTACCCAGACAGAGCTTTTGGCTATGGCTACACCTTC. Together with reference TRBV7-9 and TRBJ1-2, the CDR3 gives the full variable domain: DTGVSQNPRHKITKRGQNVTFRCDPISEHNRLYWYRQTLGQGPEFLTYFQNEAQLEKSRLLSDRFSAERPKGSFSTLEIQRTEQGDSAMYLCASSSYPDRAFGYGYTFGSGTRLTVV.

This sequence joins TRBV7-9 and TRBJ2-1, with TRBD2 matching 7 bases. CDR3 length: 15 residues. Germline V gives CDR1 SEHNR, CDR2 FQNEAQ (reference sequence). The ends lost 7 bases at V and 7 bases at J; junction bases unmatched: 13. The CDR3 spells CASKVPSGDLNEQFF. Here the CDR3 DNA reads TGTGCCAGCAAGGTTCCTAGCGGAGACCTTAATGAGCAGTTCTTC. Full variable domain (rest looked up from reference TRBV7-9 and TRBJ2-1): DTGVSQNPRHKITKRGQNVTFRCDPISEHNRLYWYRQTLGQGPEFLTYFQNEAQLEKSRLLSDRFSAERPKGSFSTLEIQRTEQGDSAMYLCASKVPSGDLNEQFFGPGTRLTVL.

This chain connects TRBV7-2 to TRBJ2-5, with D perhaps matching TRBD1 or TRBD2 (5 bases each). The CDR3 covers 16 residues. Germline V gene lookup returns CDR1 SGHTA and CDR2 FQGNSA. V dropped 1 base and J dropped 0 bases, with 12 bases sitting between them. For the CDR3, the DNA is TGTGCCAGCAGCTTAGGTCGGGGCCCGTACCAAGAGACCCAGTACTTC. It is translated as CASSLGRGPYQETQYF. Variable domain in full (rest from reference TRBV7-2 and TRBJ2-5): GAGVSQSPSNKVTEKGKDVELRCDPISGHTALYWYRQSLGQGLEFLIYFQGNSAPDKSGLPSDRFSAERTGGSVSTLTIQRTQQEDSAVYLCASSLGRGPYQETQYFGPGTRLLVL.

As regards this clonotype: This CDR3 is missing its conserved last phenylalanine or tryptophan, likely due to a read error. V is TRBV12-3 or TRBV12-4 and J is TRBJ2-7, with D perhaps matching TRBD2 (6 bases). The CDR3 extends over 14 amino acids. Trimming pared 6 bases from V and 2 bases from J, leaving 14 bases between. The CDR3 region has the DNA TGTGCCAGCAGCGCGGGGCTAGGGCCCTACGAGCAGTACCTC. Amino acids: CASSAGLGPYEQYL.

The J gene is TRBJ2-1, the V gene TRBV5-1, with 10 bases that match TRBD2. This CDR3 has 16 residues. Germline CDR1 reads SGHRS; CDR2 reads YFSETQ. V was pared by 4 bases and J by 7 bases, with 11 bases of the junction left unmatched. The DNA for the CDR3 is TGCGCCAGCAGCCTAACGCTAGCGGGAGTCGGTAATGAGCAGTTCTTC. Residues: CASSLTLAGVGNEQFF.

This clonotype occurred many times. J is TRBJ1-3 and V is TRBV10-3; maybe TRBD1 (5 bases). Trimming left V 6 bases short and J 4 bases short, with 25 bases between. Germline V lookup: CDR1 ENHRY, CDR2 SYGVKD. The CDR3 has 18 residues. CDR3 loop: CAIRRNPNAGRSGNTIYF. CDR3 coding DNA: TGTGCCATCAGGAGAAACCCAAACGCAGGGAGATCCGGAAACACCATATATTTT.

This clonotype has at least ten counts. This chain uses TRBV5-1 with TRBJ2-2; 7 nucleotides align to TRBD2. The CDR3 runs 15 residues. Germline V gene lookup returns CDR1 SGHRS and CDR2 YFSETQ. V gave up 4 bases and J gave up 4 bases; unmatched junction bases: 7. CDR3 nucleotides: TGCGCCAGCAGCGGCGGGAGTGGTGGCACCGGGGAGCTGTTTTTT. Residues: CASSGGSGGTGELFF.

This clonotype was recorded at least ten times. The chain combines TRBV3-1 with TRBJ2-1; 11 nucleotides match TRBD1. Germline trimming cut 0 bases from V and 6 bases from J; bases unmatched to any gene: 7. Germline V gene sequence: CDR1 LGHDT, CDR2 YNNKEL (reference sequence). This CDR3 has 17 residues. CDR3 amino acids: CASSQDFVDRGLNEQFF. As DNA, the CDR3 is TGTGCCAGCAGCCAAGATTTCGTGGACAGGGGGCTCAATGAGCAGTTCTTC.

This clonotype was observed a handful of times. CDR3 sequence reads: CASSLMTGDNQPQHF. For the CDR3, the DNA is TGTGCCAGCAGCTTAATGACAGGGGATAATCAGCCCCAGCATTTT. V usage is TRBV7-2 and J usage is TRBJ1-5, with TRBD1 matching 8 bases. CDR1 and CDR2 (germline): SGHTA, FQGNSA. This CDR3 spans 15 amino acids. V lost 2 bases and J lost 4; bases outside the gene matches: 4.

This chain links TRBV2 with TRBJ2-3; weak D call: TRBD1 (6 bases). Trimming took 2 bases from V and 15 from J, leaving 18 bases between them. CDR1 is SNHLY, CDR2 FYNNEI, per germline. The CDR3 contains 13 residues. This CDR3 reads CASSEMVAGAQYF. CDR3 bases: TGTGCCAGCAGTGAAATGGTGGCAGGGGCTCAATATTTT.

The chain carries TRBV6-2 or TRBV6-3 and TRBJ2-5; TRBD1 matches 7 bases. Germline V gene data show CDR1 as MNHEY and CDR2 as SVGEGT. Trimming took 3 bases from V and 2 from J; bases not matched to a gene: 6. CDR3 length: 15 amino acids. The CDR3, as DNA: TGTGCCAGCAGTTATGGGACAGTCCTTCAAGAGACCCAGTACTTC. Translation: CASSYGTVLQETQYF.

This clonotype was observed many times. A junction end diverges from the germline sequence, so it may reflect a read error. The chain is built from TRBV7-7 and TRBJ2-2; 8 nucleotides agree with TRBD2. The CDR3 has 16 amino acids. Germline-derived CDR1 and CDR2 are SSHAT and FNYEAQ (reference sequence). CDR3 sequence reads: CASSLESGRGTGELFF. CDR3 DNA: TGTGCTAGCAGCTTAGAGAGCGGGAGAGGCACCGGGGAGCTGTTTTTT. Together with reference TRBV7-7 and TRBJ2-2, the CDR3 gives the full variable domain: GAGVSQSPRYKVTKRGQDVTLRCDPISSHATLYWYQQALGQGPEFLTYFNYEAQPDKSGLPSDRFSAERPEGSISTLTIQRTEQRDSAMYRCASSLESGRGTGELFFGEGSRLTVL.

This clonotype was observed a handful of times. This chain uses TRBV4-3 with TRBJ2-1; 13 bases line up with TRBD2. This CDR3 comprises 17 residues. Losses at the gene ends were 2 bases for V and 8 bases for J; bases not matched to a gene: 9. CDR1 is LGHNA, CDR2 YSLEER, per germline. DNA for the CDR3: TGCGCCAGCAGCCAACAACGACTAGCGGGAGGTCGAGATGAGCAGTTCTTC. Protein product: CASSQQRLAGGRDEQFF.

This clonotype appeared many times. V usage is TRBV11-1 and J usage is TRBJ2-6; 7 nucleotides line up with TRBD1. V lost 5 bases and J lost 4; bases outside the gene matches: 14. This CDR3 region has 18 residues. Germline V gene lookup returns CDR1 SGHAT and CDR2 FQDESV (reference sequence). CDR3 amino acids: CASSPQWKQGHGANVLTF. The CDR3 nucleotides are TGTGCCAGCAGCCCCCAGTGGAAACAGGGGCACGGGGCCAACGTCCTGACTTTC. Full variable domain (outside the CDR3, taken from reference TRBV11-1 and TRBJ2-6): EAEVAQSPRYKITEKSQAVAFWCDPISGHATLYWYRQILGQGPELLVQFQDESVVDDSQLPKDRFSAERLKGVDSTLKIQPAELGDSAMYLCASSPQWKQGHGANVLTFGAGSRLTVL.

The gene calls are TRBV20-1 and TRBJ2-1, with 9 bases identical to TRBD2. Looked up from germline, CDR1 is DFQATT and CDR2 is SNEGSKA (reference sequence). V lost 0 bases and J lost 9; bases outside the gene matches: 9. This CDR3 has 15 residues. CDR3 region: CSARDSGSGSVEQFF. CDR3 nucleotides: TGCAGTGCTAGAGATAGTGGTAGCGGGAGCGTTGAGCAGTTCTTC.

This clonotype was counted a few times. The V call is TRBV5-1, the J call TRBJ2-5, with a tentative D call TRBD1 (6 bases). Germline values: CDR1 SGHRS, CDR2 YFSETQ. The CDR3 is 13 residues long. V gave up 5 bases and J gave up 1 base, with 9 bases separating them. The chain's CDR3 is CASRQGFQETQYF. The CDR3 bases are TGCGCCAGCAGGCAGGGGTTCCAAGAGACCCAGTACTTC.

This clonotype was counted many times. This chain connects TRBV7-2 to TRBJ1-1, with 7 bases aligning to TRBD1. The germline V gene encodes CDR1 SGHTA and CDR2 FQGNSA. The CDR3 has 14 residues. V lost 4 bases, J lost 10 bases, and 12 bases stayed unmatched. The CDR3 spells CASSSPSQGQRAFF. The CDR3 bases are TGTGCCAGCAGCTCACCTTCACAGGGGCAGAGAGCTTTCTTT.

This clonotype occurred a few times. CDR3 region: CSARARGQGSAGGPSETQYF. The CDR3 region has the DNA TGCAGTGCTAGAGCCCGCGGTCAGGGGTCAGCGGGAGGGCCAAGTGAGACCCAGTACTTC. The chain recombines TRBV20-1 with TRBJ2-5, with TRBD2 identical over 10 bases. CDR1 is DFQATT, CDR2 SNEGSKA, per germline (reference sequence). CDR3 length: 20 residues. The V and J ends lost 1 base and 5 bases, in that order; junction bases with no gene match: 22.

This clonotype was counted ten times or more. The chain employs TRBV29-1 and TRBJ1-2, with D perhaps matching TRBD1 (5 bases). The germline CDR1 and CDR2 sequences are SQVTM and ANQGSEA. This CDR3 contains 13 residues. Trimming removed 0 bases at V and 5 bases at J, with 10 bases between. Here the CDR3 reads CSVEDPGQYGYTF. Here the CDR3 DNA reads TGCAGCGTTGAAGATCCGGGGCAGTATGGCTACACCTTC.

This clonotype occurred many times. The gene calls are TRBV12-3 or TRBV12-4 and TRBJ1-2; maybe TRBD1 (5 bases). The germline V and J ends were trimmed by 6 bases and 10 bases, with 15 bases remaining between them. The CDR3 has 12 residues. As DNA, the CDR3 is TGTGCCAGCAGCCTCGGGACGCCACCCTACACCTTC. This codes for CASSLGTPPYTF.

This clonotype was observed many times. This chain joins TRBV15 and TRBJ1-2, with D unresolved. CDR1 and CDR2 from the germline V gene are LNHNV and YYDKDF (reference sequence). The CDR3 sequence is 13 residues long. V lost 0 bases and J lost 11, with 13 bases in between. The chain's CDR3 is CATSRDKLGGYTF. In nucleotides, the CDR3 is TGTGCCACCAGCAGAGATAAATTAGGAGGATACACCTTC.

This clonotype has at least ten counts. The rearrangement joins TRBV12-3 or TRBV12-4 to TRBJ2-1, with 9 bases fitting TRBD1. This CDR3 contains 13 residues. V trimming: 3 bases; J trimming: 6 bases; junction bases outside the gene matches: 0. Written as DNA, the CDR3 is TGTGCCAGCAGTTTGACAGGGGGCAATGAGCAGTTCTTC. Amino acids: CASSLTGGNEQFF.

This clonotype was counted ten times or more. The chain employs TRBV12-3 or TRBV12-4 and TRBJ2-7; 10 nucleotides match TRBD2. The CDR3 is made up of 15 amino acids. J was trimmed by 5 bases and V by 2 bases; bases with no gene match: 6. CDR3 amino acids: CASSLPSGRGNEQYF. CDR3 nucleotide sequence: TGTGCCAGCAGTTTACCAAGCGGGAGGGGGAACGAGCAGTACTTC.

This clonotype was picked up a small number of times. The chain combines TRBV7-2 with TRBJ2-1; TRBD1 or TRBD2 may be the D gene (5 bases each). Germline V gene sequence: CDR1 SGHTA, CDR2 FQGNSA. Trimming shortened V by 5 bases and J by 1 base, and 15 bases separated the two germline ends. This CDR3 comprises 16 residues. CDR3: CASSKRGRASYNEQFF. CDR3 sequence (DNA): TGTGCCAGCAGCAAGAGGGGCCGGGCTTCCTACAATGAGCAGTTCTTC.

On this clonotype itself: This may arise from a read error, as a much more abundant clone is one base away. CDR3 loop: CASSQDGAYAVNQSQHF. The CDR3 nucleotides are TGTGCCAGCAGCCAAGACGGGGCGTACGCAGTCAATCAGTCCCAGCATTTT. J is TRBJ1-5 and V is TRBV3-1, with D perhaps TRBD1 (5 bases). Germline CDR1 reads LGHDT; CDR2 reads YNNKEL (reference sequence). CDR3 size: 17 residues.

There are many counts of this clonotype. V and J are TRBV20-1 and TRBJ2-4, with TRBD2 as a possible D gene (5 bases). The CDR3 runs 15 residues. V was trimmed by 0 bases and J by 6 bases, leaving 15 bases between them. From germline, CDR1 is DFQATT and CDR2 SNEGSKA (reference sequence). The CDR3 protein is CSARDLRSGLNIQYF. The DNA for the CDR3 is TGCAGTGCTAGAGACCTGCGCAGCGGCTTAAACATTCAGTACTTC.

This clonotype was seen many times. The V gene is TRBV5-1, the J gene TRBJ2-4; TRBD1 matches at 7 bases. In germline, CDR1 is SGHRS, CDR2 YFSETQ. The CDR3 has 14 residues. V trimming: 0 bases; J trimming: 6 bases; junction bases outside the gene matches: 3. As DNA, the CDR3 is TGCGCCAGCAGCTTGGGACAGGGCGGAAACATTCAGTACTTC. Protein product: CASSLGQGGNIQYF.

This clonotype has ten or more counts. The chain is built from TRBV10-3 and TRBJ1-1; D call uncertain. The CDR3 is made up of 13 amino acids. From germline, CDR1 is ENHRY and CDR2 SYGVKD. V lost 5 bases, J lost 0 bases, and 7 bases lay in between. CDR3 residues: CAISREMNTEAFF. The DNA for the CDR3 is TGTGCCATCAGTCGGGAGATGAACACTGAAGCTTTCTTT.

This rearrangement joins TRBV20-1 to TRBJ2-1, with 13 bases that match TRBD2. The CDR3 is 19 residues long. CDR1 and CDR2 from the germline V gene are DFQATT and SNEGSKA (reference sequence). V lost 2 bases, J lost 1 base, and 11 bases stayed unmatched. The CDR3 coding sequence is TGCAGTGCTAGATCGGCGGGGGGACTAGCGGGAATGTCCTACAATGAGCAGTTCTTC. Its translation is CSARSAGGLAGMSYNEQFF.